The 12 T cell receptor beta chains below were found in one sample sequenced in a study of blood T cell repertoires in COVID-19 (dated by TCRdb to 2020 to 2022). The protocol used for the library was the immunoSEQ multiplex PCR assay. Sourced from immuneACCESS, this table was stored by TCRdb with only in-frame sequences that have V and J called. A share of the clones is absent; for the studies checked, an unresolved V gene accounts for under half, and the remainder has no known explanation. This sample has tens of thousands of clones in its table, and roughly 80% of those were observed once. The ten largest clones take up approximately 20% of the sample. Sequencing input: peripheral blood. These receptors all stem from a woman in her sixties or seventies with acute or convalescent COVID-19.

The CDR3 protein is CACDSRTNTEAFF. CDR3 nucleotide sequence: TGTGCCTGCGACAGCCGGACGAACACTGAAGCTTTCTTT. This chain connects TRBV30 to TRBJ1-1, with D possibly TRBD1 on 5 matching bases. The germline V gene has CDR1 GTSNPN and CDR2 SVGIG (reference sequence). The V gene lost 6 bases and the J gene lost 1 base, with 12 bases spanning the gap. This CDR3 is built from 13 residues.

This chain uses TRBV5-4 with TRBJ1-2; D perhaps matches TRBD1 (5 bases). The CDR3 has 15 amino acids. CDR1 is SGHNT, CDR2 YYREEE, per germline (reference sequence). V lost 4 bases to trimming and J lost 2 bases, with 15 bases between them. In DNA form, the CDR3 reads TGTGCCAGCAGCCTACCTACGGGACTGAACTATGGCTACACCTTC. Translating it yields CASSLPTGLNYGYTF. Variable domain in full (rest from reference TRBV5-4 and TRBJ1-2): ETGVTQSPTHLIKTRGQQVTLRCSSQSGHNTVSWYQQALGQGPQFIFQYYREEENGRGNFPPRFSGLQFPNYSSELNVNALELDDSALYLCASSLPTGLNYGYTFGSGTRLTVV.

This clone has just one count. The gene calls are TRBV3-1 (or the pseudogene TRBV3-2) and TRBJ1-2; D not resolved. Germline V gene lookup returns CDR1 LGHDT and CDR2 YNNKEL (reference sequence). The CDR3 contains 12 residues. V gave up 0 bases and J gave up 5 bases, with 4 bases separating them. CDR3: CASSQDRYGYTF. CDR3 DNA: TGTGCCAGCAGCCAAGACAGGTATGGCTACACCTTC.

On this clone: At one boundary the junction diverges from the germline segment, which might be a read error. The gene calls are TRBV20-1 and TRBJ1-2; perhaps TRBD1 as D (5 bases). CDR3 length equals 11 residues. Per the germline V gene, CDR1 is DFQATT and CDR2 is SNEGSKA (reference sequence). The CDR3 nucleotides are TGCAGTGCGCCTACGGGGGGGAGGGTGTCCTTC. Amino acid sequence: CSAPTGGRVSF.

This chain connects TRBV27 to TRBJ2-7; 8 bases are a match to TRBD2. The CDR3 runs 19 residues. CDR1 and CDR2 from the germline V gene are MNHEY and SMNVEV (reference sequence). The V gene end was trimmed by 5 bases and the J gene end by 0 bases; junction bases not matched to a gene: 18. The CDR3 sequence: CASSQSTRKRGQSSYEQYF. CDR3 bases: TGTGCCAGCAGTCAATCTACACGCAAGCGGGGGCAGAGCTCCTACGAGCAGTACTTC.

The rearrangement links TRBV25-1 to TRBJ2-2; tentative D call: TRBD1 (5 bases). This CDR3 contains 14 residues. V lost 2 bases to trimming and J lost 5 bases, with 9 bases between them. CDR1 is MGHDK, CDR2 SYGVNS, per germline. CDR3 sequence (DNA): TGTGCCAGCAGTGAAAGGGGAAGGACCGGGGAGCTGTTTTTT. Translating gives CASSERGRTGELFF.

The chain joins TRBV24-1 to TRBJ2-3; a weak D match, TRBD1 (6 bases). Germline V gives CDR1 KGHDR, CDR2 SFDVKD. V was trimmed by 3 bases and J by 5 bases, leaving 11 bases between them. The CDR3 has 14 amino acids. The CDR3 bases are TGTGCCACCAGTGATACAGGGTATAGAGATACGCAGTATTTT. Translating it yields CATSDTGYRDTQYF.

This sequence joins TRBV5-5 and TRBJ1-2; TRBD1 matches at 9 bases. The CDR3 consists of 16 residues. CDR1 is SGHKS and CDR2 is YYEKEE in the germline V gene (reference sequence). V lost 0 bases and J lost 5; bases outside the gene matches: 8. This chain's CDR3 is CASSLGGQGGWYGYTF. The CDR3, as DNA: TGTGCCAGCAGCTTGGGGGGACAGGGAGGTTGGTATGGCTACACCTTC. The entire variable domain, with the rest obtained from reference TRBV5-5 and TRBJ1-2, is as follows: DAGVTQSPTHLIKTRGQQVTLRCSPISGHKSVSWYQQVLGQGPQFIFQYYEKEERGRGNFPDRFSARQFPNYSSELNVNALLLGDSALYLCASSLGGQGGWYGYTFGSGTRLTVV.

This clone was detected only once. V gene TRBV5-1 combines with J gene TRBJ2-1; TRBD2 aligns across 12 bases. Germline V gene sequence: CDR1 SGHRS, CDR2 YFSETQ. The CDR3 sequence is 18 residues long. Trimming removed 4 bases from V and 0 bases from J; junction bases left unmatched: 8. CDR3 residues: CASSRTSGAETSYNEQFF. CDR3 coding DNA: TGCGCCAGCAGCCGGACTAGCGGGGCCGAAACCTCCTACAATGAGCAGTTCTTC.

V gene TRBV9 combines with J gene TRBJ2-1; 9 bases align to TRBD1. CDR1 and CDR2 from the germline V gene are SGDLS and YYNGEE. The CDR3 has 17 residues. Unmatched junction bases numbered 15, after V lost 4 bases and J lost 7 bases. The CDR3 coding sequence is TGTGCCAGCAGCCCCGGGGTGGGGGACAGGGTAGGTAATGAGCAGTTCTTC. Its translation: CASSPGVGDRVGNEQFF. The variable domain in full, with the rest retrieved from reference TRBV9 and TRBJ2-1, is DSGVTQTPKHLITATGQRVTLRCSPRSGDLSVYWYQQSLDQGLQFLIQYYNGEERAKGNILERFSAQQFPDLHSELNLSSLELGDSALYFCASSPGVGDRVGNEQFFGPGTRLTVL.

This clone was found a few times. V gene TRBV10-3 combines with J gene TRBJ1-2, with 9 bases aligning to TRBD1. CDR3 length: 14 amino acids. V gave up 3 bases and J gave up 4 bases; unmatched junction bases: 3. Per germline, CDR1 ENHRY and CDR2 SYGVKD. The CDR3 sequence: CAISDQTGGYGYTF. CDR3 nucleotide sequence: TGTGCCATCAGTGACCAGACAGGGGGCTATGGCTACACCTTC.

In this sample, this clone turned up a few times. The rearrangement links TRBV7-9 to TRBJ1-1, with D uncertain. The CDR3 covers 17 residues. V shed 1 base and J shed 0 bases, with 15 bases lying between them. In germline, CDR1 is SEHNR, CDR2 FQNEAQ (reference sequence). CDR3 DNA: TGTGCCAGCAGCTTAGGGAACACAGTAAGACTGAACACTGAAGCTTTCTTT. It encodes CASSLGNTVRLNTEAFF. The full variable domain, its missing parts supplied by reference TRBV7-9 and TRBJ1-1, is DTGVSQNPRHKITKRGQNVTFRCDPISEHNRLYWYRQTLGQGPEFLTYFQNEAQLEKSRLLSDRFSAERPKGSFSTLEIQRTEQGDSAMYLCASSLGNTVRLNTEAFFGQGTRLTVV.